One and the same sample provided the 23 T cell receptor beta chains below, sequenced in a study of OX40 agonist ivuxolimab in advanced cancers. The assay was immunoSEQ multiplex PCR, and TCRdb's table has in-frame clones only and misses some. The sample records some 17,000 clones, approximately 92% being singletons. Sequenced material: CD4+ or CD8+ T cells sorted from blood, taken in a trial of the OX40 agonist ivuxolimab. The receptor set was obtained from an adult with an advanced solid tumor such as melanoma, head and neck, liver or kidney cancer.

The rearrangement uses TRBV7-9 and TRBJ2-5; no clear D gene. This CDR3 has 12 amino acids. V was shortened by 0 bases and J by 5 bases, with 4 bases between the two germline ends. The germline CDR1 and CDR2 sequences are SEHNR and FQNEAQ (reference sequence). The CDR3 sequence: CASSLAGETQYF. Written as DNA, the CDR3 is TGTGCCAGCAGCTTAGCTGGCGAGACCCAGTACTTC.

By share, this clone ranks as medium-sized. The rearrangement joins TRBV2 to TRBJ2-2, with 9 bases lining up with TRBD2. The ends lost 3 bases at V and 1 base at J; junction bases unmatched: 3. The CDR3 contains 16 residues. From germline, CDR1 is SNHLY and CDR2 FYNNEI. The CDR3 bases are TGTGCCAGCAGTGACCCTAGCGGGGAGAACACCGGGGAGCTGTTTTTT. This gives the protein CASSDPSGENTGELFF.

The chain couples TRBV9 to TRBJ2-3; D may be TRBD2 (6 bases). The V gene's germline CDR1 is SGDLS and CDR2 YYNGEE. Trimming stripped 0 bases from V and 1 base from J, with 15 bases between. The length of the CDR3 is 17 residues. DNA of the CDR3: TGTGCCAGCAGCGTAGGTTTTATGCGGGATGGCACAGATACGCAGTATTTT. It specifies CASSVGFMRDGTDTQYF.

The V call is TRBV2, the J call TRBJ2-7; no clear D. CDR1 SNHLY and CDR2 FYNNEI come from the germline V gene. The CDR3 consists of 13 residues. V shed 5 bases and J shed 0 bases, with 8 bases lying between them. CDR3 protein: CASSPASSYEQYF. CDR3 sequence (DNA): TGTGCCAGCAGTCCGGCAAGCTCCTACGAGCAGTACTTC.

The chain links TRBV11-2 to TRBJ1-6; TRBD1 is a possible D gene (5 bases). The CDR3 consists of 14 residues. V gave up 4 bases and J gave up 7 bases, with 11 bases separating them. CDR1 is SGHAT and CDR2 is FQNNGV in the germline V gene. In DNA, the CDR3 is TGTGCCAGCAGCTACCGGGGCAACAATTCACCCCTCCACTTT. It yields the protein CASSYRGNNSPLHF.

The CDR3, as DNA: TGTGCCAGCAGTTTATTCCCCGGTACTAGCAATGAGCAGTTCTTC. Its protein product is CASSLFPGTSNEQFF. The chain recombines TRBV27 with TRBJ2-1; tentative D call: TRBD2 (5 bases). Germline CDR1 MNHEY, CDR2 SMNVEV (reference sequence). Trimming removed 1 base from V and 6 bases from J, with 13 bases in between. This CDR3 has 15 amino acids.

The chain links TRBV5-4 to TRBJ2-2; D may be TRBD2 (6 bases). The germline gives CDR1 SGHNT, CDR2 YYREEE (reference sequence). This CDR3 contains 17 residues. V lost 4 bases to trimming and J lost 4 bases, with 20 bases between them. The CDR3 DNA reads as TGTGCCAGCAGCCCCAAACCGGGACTCTTGCTCACCGGGGAGCTGTTTTTT. Amino acid sequence: CASSPKPGLLLTGELFF.

The rearrangement joins TRBV29-1 to TRBJ2-5; the D is unclear. This CDR3 has 12 residues. Trimming stripped 1 base from V and 5 bases from J, with 8 bases between. Germline lookup yields CDR1 SQVTM and CDR2 ANQGSEA. In DNA, the CDR3 is TGCAGCGTTGAAGCCAGGCGGGAGACCCAGTACTTC. Encoded protein: CSVEARRETQYF.

As regards this clone: Germline and junction disagree at one end, which may indicate a read error. The rearrangement links TRBV19 to TRBJ2-5, with D tentatively TRBD2 (6 bases). CDR1 and CDR2 (germline): LNHDA, SQIVND (reference sequence). The CDR3 is 12 residues long. The chain's CDR3 is CARSGTVEIQYF. The CDR3 DNA is TGTGCCAGATCCGGGACTGTCGAGATCCAGTACTTC.

The chain recombines TRBV28 with TRBJ1-4; 9 bases map to TRBD1. V was clipped by 6 bases and J by 5 bases; unmatched bases: 4. CDR1 MDHEN and CDR2 SYDVKM come from the germline V gene. The CDR3 length is 14 residues. DNA for the CDR3: TGTGCCAGCAGCTTCGGGACAGGGAATGAAAAACTGTTTTTT. This translates into CASSFGTGNEKLFF.

This chain joins TRBV4-1 and TRBJ2-3; a possible D gene is TRBD1 (5 bases). This CDR3 is built from 19 residues. Germline V lookup: CDR1 MGHRA, CDR2 YSYEKL. Trimming removed 0 bases from V and 0 bases from J, with 19 bases in between. The CDR3 DNA is TGCGCCAGCAGCCAAGAACGGATGGGGCCCGGCCGAAGCACAGATACGCAGTATTTT. Translation: CASSQERMGPGRSTDTQYF.

J is TRBJ2-5 and V is TRBV6-5, with D possibly being TRBD1 (5 bases). CDR1 is MNHEY, CDR2 SVGAGI, per germline. The CDR3 has 14 amino acids. Deletions cut 6 bases from V and 2 bases from J, with 13 bases between. CDR3 sequence (DNA): TGTGCCAGCAGCCGACAGCGAATACAAGAGACCCAGTACTTC. This translates into CASSRQRIQETQYF.

The V and J genes are TRBV7-2 and TRBJ2-2; no reliable D call. CDR3 length: 14 residues. CDR1 is SGHTA and CDR2 is FQGNSA in the germline V gene. V shed 4 bases and J shed 5 bases, with 11 bases lying between them. The CDR3 here is CASSWDVGTGELFF. CDR3 in DNA: TGTGCCAGCAGCTGGGATGTGGGGACCGGGGAGCTGTTTTTT.

The CDR3 nucleotides are TGTGCCAGCAGTTTCCAGGGGGCCCGGCAGCCCCAGCATTTT. Protein: CASSFQGARQPQHF. V and J are TRBV28 and TRBJ1-5; 8 bases agree with TRBD1. Germline CDR1 is MDHEN and CDR2 is SYDVKM. V was pared by 3 bases and J by 7 bases, with 5 bases of the junction left unmatched. The CDR3 consists of 14 residues.

This clone appeared a few times. V gene TRBV13 combines with J gene TRBJ1-1; D is uncertain. The V end lost 0 bases, the J end lost 4 bases, and 3 bases lay between the germline ends. The CDR3 extends over 12 amino acids. CDR1 PRHDT and CDR2 FYEKMQ come from the germline V gene (reference sequence). The CDR3 DNA sequence: TGTGCCAGCAGCTTAGGAACCACTGAAGCTTTCTTT. Translating it yields CASSLGTTEAFF.

The V gene is TRBV7-8, the J gene TRBJ2-7; tentative D call: TRBD1 (6 bases). This CDR3 has 15 residues. Trimming stripped 5 bases from V and 2 bases from J, with 16 bases between. Looked up from germline, CDR1 is SGHVS and CDR2 is FQNEAQ. The CDR3 here is CASSPRGRPAYEQYF. The CDR3, as DNA: TGTGCCAGCAGCCCCAGGGGCCGTCCCGCCTACGAGCAGTACTTC.

This clone was seen only a few times. J is TRBJ2-7 and V is TRBV7-9; TRBD1 matches at 10 bases. The CDR3 covers 15 residues. After removal of 4 bases from V and 6 bases from J, the junction contained 9 bases not matched to a gene. Germline CDR1 reads SEHNR; CDR2 reads FQNEAQ (reference sequence). DNA of the CDR3: TGTGCCAGCAGCTCAATGACAGGGGGCTTGACCGAGCAGTACTTC. It codes for CASSSMTGGLTEQYF.

This clone was seen only a few times. The chain has TRBV18 and TRBJ2-1, with 9 bases aligning to TRBD2. The CDR3 sequence is 15 residues long. V was pared by 3 bases and J by 5 bases, with 5 bases of the junction left unmatched. Looked up from germline, CDR1 is KGHSH and CDR2 is LQKENI. The CDR3 here is CASSPLTSGNNEQFF. CDR3 nucleotide sequence: TGTGCCAGCTCACCGTTGACTAGCGGCAACAATGAGCAGTTCTTC. The full variable domain, completed using reference TRBV18 and TRBJ2-1, is NAGVMQNPRHLVRRRGQEARLRCSPMKGHSHVYWYRQLPEEGLKFMVYLQKENIIDESGMPKERFSAEFPKEGPSILRIQQVVRGDSAAYFCASSPLTSGNNEQFFGPGTRLTVL.

The chain links TRBV28 to TRBJ1-2, with unresolved D. V was shortened by 5 bases and J by 4 bases, with 11 bases between the two germline ends. Germline loops: CDR1 MDHEN, CDR2 SYDVKM. The CDR3 is 13 residues long. CDR3 sequence reads: CASSPPGGYGYTF. The CDR3 region has the DNA TGTGCCAGCAGTCCTCCCGGTGGCTATGGCTACACCTTC.

The rearrangement joins TRBV27 to TRBJ2-7, with D unresolved. Germline V gives CDR1 MNHEY, CDR2 SMNVEV (reference sequence). This CDR3 is 13 amino acids long. V lost 3 bases, J lost 1 base, and 7 bases lay in between. Written as DNA, the CDR3 is TGTGCCAGCAGTTTGAGGAAATCCTACGAGCAGTACTTC. The encoded protein is CASSLRKSYEQYF.

V is TRBV5-1 and J is TRBJ1-2, with 7 bases fitting TRBD1. Germline V gene lookup returns CDR1 SGHRS and CDR2 YFSETQ. V lost 4 bases, J lost 7 bases, and 7 bases stayed unmatched. The CDR3 is made up of 13 amino acids. The CDR3 coding sequence is TGCGCCAGCAGCCTCGGACAGGCTGGTGGCTACACCTTC. This translates into CASSLGQAGGYTF. Supplemented by reference TRBV5-1 and TRBJ1-2, the full variable domain reads KAGVTQTPRYLIKTRGQQVTLSCSPISGHRSVSWYQQTPGQGLQFLFEYFSETQRNKGNFPGRFSGRQFSNSRSEMNVSTLELGDSALYLCASSLGQAGGYTFGSGTRLTVV.

V gene TRBV19 combines with J gene TRBJ2-7, with 8 bases matching TRBD1. The germline gives CDR1 LNHDA, CDR2 SQIVND (reference sequence). Trimming took 5 bases from V and 2 from J; bases not matched to a gene: 8. This CDR3 has 15 amino acids. Here the CDR3 DNA reads TGTGCCAGTAGTTTCGGACAGGGTAGCGCCTACGAGCAGTACTTC. Translating it yields CASSFGQGSAYEQYF.

V usage is TRBV5-6 and J usage is TRBJ1-1; D is possibly TRBD1 (5 bases). This CDR3 comprises 15 residues. Germline V lookup: CDR1 SGHDT, CDR2 YYEEEE. Trimming cost V 0 bases and J 2 bases, with 11 bases left between them. The CDR3 bases are TGTGCCAGCAGCTTGGTTCAGGGAGTAAACACTGAAGCTTTCTTT. It is translated as CASSLVQGVNTEAFF. Supplemented by reference TRBV5-6 and TRBJ1-1, the full variable domain reads DAGVTQSPTHLIKTRGQQVTLRCSPKSGHDTVSWYQQALGQGPQFIFQYYEEEERQRGNFPDRFSGHQFPNYSSELNVNALLLGDSALYLCASSLVQGVNTEAFFGQGTRLTVV.